These 17 T cell receptor beta chains were sequenced from one sample in a study of technical replicates of blood from several donors. Repertoires were generated with immunoSEQ multiplex PCR, while TCRdb's copy carries only in-frame clones and drops some. Counted here are about 66,000 clones, around 94% occurring once; the ten biggest clones make up 0.38%. The sequenced material came from T cells isolated from PBMCs. The receptors stem from a human donor in good health.

V is TRBV14 and J is TRBJ2-5; 7 bases are a match to TRBD2. Trimming cost V 4 bases and J 7 bases; bases outside gene matches: 21. The CDR3 has 18 residues. The germline CDR1 and CDR2 sequences are SGHDN and FVKESK. CDR3 loop: CASSLGPLSGGSLGTQYF. The CDR3 DNA reads as TGTGCCAGCAGCCTGGGTCCGTTAAGCGGCGGGAGCTTGGGGACCCAGTACTTC.

This clone qualifies as medium-sized. The chain joins TRBV6-6 to TRBJ1-1; 8 nucleotides align to TRBD1. Per the germline V gene, CDR1 is MNHNY and CDR2 is SVGAGI (reference sequence). The CDR3 consists of 13 residues. The junction had 5 bases not matched to a gene; V was cut back by 7 bases and J by 4 bases. The CDR3: CASTRQGITEAFF. The CDR3, as DNA: TGTGCCAGCACTAGACAGGGGATCACTGAAGCTTTCTTT.

The V call is TRBV11-3, the J call TRBJ1-5; D is unclear. The V end lost 4 bases, the J end lost 0 bases, and 19 bases lay between the germline ends. This CDR3 is built from 18 residues. Germline-derived CDR1 and CDR2 are SGHNT and YENEEA. The CDR3 protein is CASSYRRLTPYSNQPQHF. The DNA of the CDR3 is TGTGCCAGCAGCTATAGAAGATTGACACCGTATAGCAATCAGCCCCAGCATTTT.

This clone was seen just once. The chain employs TRBV5-4 and TRBJ2-3, with D possibly TRBD2 on 6 matching bases. Germline V gene data show CDR1 as SGHNT and CDR2 as YYREEE (reference sequence). V was pared by 2 bases and J by 0 bases, with 13 bases between. The CDR3 extends over 16 amino acids. The CDR3 reads CASSFLRDSSTDTQYF. CDR3 DNA sequence: TGTGCCAGCAGCTTCCTCAGGGACTCTAGCACAGATACGCAGTATTTT.

The table lists this clone with a count of one. The chain uses TRBV4-2 and TRBJ1-4, with TRBD1 matching over 7 bases. CDR3 size: 17 residues. Germline V gives CDR1 LGHNA, CDR2 YNFKEQ. Trimming took 1 base from V and 5 from J; bases not matched to a gene: 10. CDR3 in DNA: TGTGCCAGCAGCCAAGGGGGCCCACAGGGGTTAAATGAAAAACTGTTTTTT. Its protein is CASSQGGPQGLNEKLFF.

The V gene is TRBV18, the J gene TRBJ1-1; possible D gene TRBD1, 5 bases. V was pared by 0 bases and J by 12 bases, with 11 bases between. This CDR3 spans 12 amino acids. Germline assignment: CDR1 KGHSH and CDR2 LQKENI. The CDR3: CASSPPGLISFF. The CDR3, as DNA: TGTGCCAGCTCACCACCGGGACTCATCTCTTTCTTT.

The chain links TRBV28 to TRBJ1-2, with a tentative D call TRBD1 (6 bases). Germline V CDR1 and CDR2: MDHEN, SYDVKM. This CDR3 comprises 13 residues. V lost 7 bases and J lost 7, with 16 bases in between. The CDR3 loop reads CASTPGRGGGYTF. The CDR3 nucleotides read TGTGCCAGCACTCCCGGGCGAGGGGGTGGCTACACCTTC.

The chain carries TRBV11-2 and TRBJ1-1, with D maybe TRBD1 (5 bases). The V gene's germline CDR1 is SGHAT and CDR2 FQNNGV. The CDR3 runs 15 residues. Trimming removed 5 bases at V and 4 bases at J, with 17 bases between. The CDR3 DNA follows: TGTGCCAGCAGCACCGATCGACAGAGAGTCACTGAAGCTTTCTTT. Translation gives CASSTDRQRVTEAFF.

The CDR3 bases are TGTGCCCTGAGGGAGGGGGTGAACGGCTACACCTTC. Its translation: CALREGVNGYTF. The chain is built from TRBV10-3 and TRBJ1-2; tentative D call: TRBD1 (6 bases). Germline V gene sequence: CDR1 ENHRY, CDR2 SYGVKD. CDR3 length: 12 amino acids. V lost 11 bases and J 8 bases, leaving 18 bases between the germline ends.

The chain uses TRBV5-4 and TRBJ2-1, with D perhaps matching TRBD1 (6 bases). Germline loops: CDR1 SGHNT, CDR2 YYREEE (reference sequence). This CDR3 is built from 14 residues. Trimming shortened V by 3 bases and J by 6 bases, and 13 bases separated the two germline ends. CDR3 coding DNA: TGTGCCAGCAGCTCTCTCAGGGGCTTCAATGAGCAGTTCTTC. Protein: CASSSLRGFNEQFF.

V gene TRBV12-1 combines with J gene TRBJ1-5. TRBV12-1 is termed a pseudogene. The CDR3 runs to 14 residues. CDR3 DNA: TGTGCCAGTACAAGGACTCTAGAAAATCAGCCCCAGCATTTT. Encoded protein: CASTRTLENQPQHF.

The chain has TRBV9 and TRBJ2-3, with unresolved D. The CDR3 runs 14 residues. CDR1 is SGDLS, CDR2 YYNGEE, per germline. V lost 1 base and J lost 7, with 13 bases in between. This CDR3 reads CASSVRPLGYTQYF. The CDR3 DNA sequence: TGTGCCAGCAGCGTACGACCCCTAGGATATACGCAGTATTTT.

The chain uses TRBV11-3 and TRBJ2-1, with 10 bases aligning to TRBD2. CDR1 SGHNT and CDR2 YENEEA come from the germline V gene. The CDR3 totals 15 residues. V was clipped by 1 base and J by 9 bases; unmatched bases: 6. The CDR3 DNA reads as TGTGCCAGCAGCTTAGCCGGTAGCGGGAGGCTTGAGCAGTTCTTC. Protein sequence: CASSLAGSGRLEQFF.

This clone was found a few times. The J gene is TRBJ2-1, the V gene TRBV1; the table calls TRBD2, which could not be checked here. TRBV1 constitutes a pseudogene. The CDR3 has 14 amino acids. This CDR3 reads CTSSQPTSYNEQFF. CDR3 DNA: TGCACCAGCAGCCAACCCACTAGTTACAATGAGCAGTTCTTC.

The chain has TRBV5-1 and TRBJ2-3, with 15 bases matching TRBD2. This CDR3 region has 18 residues. V gave up 7 bases and J gave up 4 bases; unmatched junction bases: 13. Germline CDR1 is SGHRS and CDR2 is YFSETQ. The CDR3 loop reads CASGRGTSGRKGADTQYF. CDR3 nucleotides: TGCGCCAGCGGGAGAGGGACTAGCGGGAGGAAGGGAGCAGATACGCAGTATTTT.

DNA of the CDR3: TGTGCCAGCAGTGAATTTTCGGAACTGTTTTTT. It translates to CASSEFSELFF. V usage is TRBV25-1 and J usage is TRBJ1-4, with unresolved D. The CDR3 extends over 11 amino acids. Germline V CDR1 and CDR2: MGHDK, SYGVNS. Trimming left V 1 base short and J 12 bases short, with 6 bases between.

CDR3 DNA: TGTGCCAGCAGCTTAGCAGGACAGGGGCGTGGCTACACCTTC. This translates into CASSLAGQGRGYTF. The chain is built from TRBV11-2 and TRBJ1-2; TRBD1 aligns across 9 bases. The germline CDR1 and CDR2 sequences are SGHAT and FQNNGV. The J segment lost 7 bases and the V segment lost 1 base, leaving 4 bases of the junction unmatched. CDR3 length equals 14 residues.